A selection of T cell receptor beta chains follows, all from one sample in a study of blood T cell repertoires in COVID-19. The data were produced by immunoSEQ multiplex PCR, yet TCRdb's version contains in-frame clones alone and is incomplete. Of approximately 120,000 clones listed, approximately 74% are singletons. The sequenced material came from peripheral blood. The receptors shown here come from a man between 60 and 75 years old with acute or convalescent COVID-19. CDR3s leave out the opening cysteine and the closing phenylalanine or tryptophan. The order of the fields is V gene, J gene, CDR3 protein.

V: TRBV11-2
J: TRBJ2-5
CDR3: ASSLGAETQY

V: TRBV6-2/TRBV6-3
J: TRBJ1-2
CDR3: ASSRLSTVYGYT

V: TRBV6-5
J: TRBJ1-5
CDR3: ASTRQTNQPQH

V: TRBV20-1
J: TRBJ1-1
CDR3: SASEGQL

V: TRBV7-8
J: TRBJ2-3
CDR3: ASSLNRGGTDTQY

V: TRBV5-6
J: TRBJ2-7
CDR3: ASSLSPSGKYEQY

V: TRBV5-1
J: TRBJ2-1
CDR3: ASSSKQGAYNEQF

V: TRBV24-1
J: TRBJ1-5
CDR3: ATSLGGNYNQPQH

V: TRBV27
J: TRBJ1-6
CDR3: ASSLLGQGTSPLH

V: TRBV12-3/TRBV12-4
J: TRBJ1-2
CDR3: ASRQTGGFGYT

V: TRBV5-6
J: TRBJ1-2
CDR3: ASSLVGQGSDYGYT

V: TRBV9
J: TRBJ1-2
CDR3: ASSPRRGLYGYT

V: TRBV24-1
J: TRBJ1-4
CDR3: ATSDSGATNEKLF

V: TRBV5-4
J: TRBJ2-5
CDR3: ASSLTSGTQETQY

V: TRBV5-1
J: TRBJ1-2
CDR3: ASSLTELNYGYT

V: TRBV2
J: TRBJ1-5
CDR3: ASSGGLTGEDQPQH

V: TRBV2
J: TRBJ1-1
CDR3: AGHGTDFEAF

V: TRBV5-5
J: TRBJ1-6
CDR3: ASSSGQLYNSPLH

V: TRBV2
J: TRBJ1-5
CDR3: ASGKTGGNSNQPQH

V: TRBV5-1
J: TRBJ1-1
CDR3: ASRGTGGSNTEAF

V: TRBV6-5
J: TRBJ2-1
CDR3: ASSKQGSYNEQF

V: TRBV5-1
J: TRBJ1-1
CDR3: ASSPGDRDYTEAF

V: TRBV5-1
J: TRBJ1-5
CDR3: ASSLEGGNQPQH

V: TRBV24-1
J: TRBJ1-5
CDR3: ATSDPRGDQPQH